This paragraph covers one TCR beta chain sequence. This sample stems from a study of blood T cell repertoires in COVID-19. Across the whole study: COVID-19 samples collected from the United States, Italy and Spain covered acute and convalescent phases. T cells, B-cell-depleted T cells, or PBMCs provided the cDNA or gDNA that served as material.

The CDR3 runs to 15 residues. Germline trimming cut 8 bases from V and 4 bases from J; bases unmatched to any gene: 10. Germline V gene sequence: CDR1 LNHNV, CDR2 YYDKDF (reference sequence). Authors' data handling: How many nucleated cells were present was estimated from reference gene primer amplification. Profiling relied on immunoSEQ multiplex PCR, and the TCRdb table lists in-frame clones only, not all of them. The DNA was the basis for D and trimming; V, J and clone size are from that table. The sample carries 180,000 or so clones, about 88% recorded once. Sequencing was done on a sample of peripheral blood. This TCR derives from a woman aged 80 or over with acute or convalescent COVID-19. The rearrangement joins TRBV15 to TRBJ1-5; TRBD1 aligns across 8 bases. The CDR3 protein is CATGQGGWSNQPQHF. CDR3 sequence (DNA): TGTGCCACCGGACAGGGAGGTTGGTCTAATCAGCCCCAGCATTTT.